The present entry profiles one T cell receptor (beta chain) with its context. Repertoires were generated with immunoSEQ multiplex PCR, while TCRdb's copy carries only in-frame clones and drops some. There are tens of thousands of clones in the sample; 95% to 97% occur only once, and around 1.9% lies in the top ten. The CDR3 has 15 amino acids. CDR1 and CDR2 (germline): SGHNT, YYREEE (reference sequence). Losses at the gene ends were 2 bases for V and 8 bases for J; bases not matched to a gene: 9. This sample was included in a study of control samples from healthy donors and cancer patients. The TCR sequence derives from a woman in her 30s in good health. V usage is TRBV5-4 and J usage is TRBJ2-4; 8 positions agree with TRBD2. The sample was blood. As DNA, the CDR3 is TGTGCCAGCAGCTTACACGGAGCGGGAGAGGACATTCAGTACTTC. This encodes CASSLHGAGEDIQYF.